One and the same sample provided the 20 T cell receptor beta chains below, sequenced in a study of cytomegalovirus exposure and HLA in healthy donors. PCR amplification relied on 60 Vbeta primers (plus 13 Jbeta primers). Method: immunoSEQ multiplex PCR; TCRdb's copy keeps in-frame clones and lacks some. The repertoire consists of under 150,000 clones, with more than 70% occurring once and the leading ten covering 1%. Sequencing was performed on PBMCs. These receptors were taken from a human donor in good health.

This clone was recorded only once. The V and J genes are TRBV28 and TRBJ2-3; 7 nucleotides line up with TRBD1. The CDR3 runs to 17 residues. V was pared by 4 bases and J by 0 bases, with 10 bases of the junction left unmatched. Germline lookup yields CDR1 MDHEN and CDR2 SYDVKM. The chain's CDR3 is CASSSIAGTASTDTQYF. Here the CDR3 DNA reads TGTGCCAGCAGTTCGATCGCCGGGACAGCTAGCACAGATACGCAGTATTTT.

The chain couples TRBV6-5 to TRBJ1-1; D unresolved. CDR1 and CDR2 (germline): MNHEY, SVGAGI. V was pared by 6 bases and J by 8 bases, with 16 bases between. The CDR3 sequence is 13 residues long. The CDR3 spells CASRRDKDGEAFF. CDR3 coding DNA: TGTGCCAGCAGGCGTGACAAGGATGGCGAAGCTTTCTTT.

CDR3 nucleotide sequence: TGTGCCAGCAGCTTTTCCCCCCCCGGACAGATAAGCGGGGTTGCTGGGGCCAACGTCCTGACTTTC. Translated: CASSFSPPGQISGVAGANVLTF. This chain connects TRBV28 to TRBJ2-6; maybe TRBD2 (7 bases). The CDR3 covers 22 residues. CDR1 is MDHEN, CDR2 SYDVKM, per germline. V lost 6 bases and J lost 2, with 32 bases in between.

CDR3 sequence (DNA): TGTGCCAGCAGCCGGGATGCTACTGGAAACACCATATATTTT. It encodes CASSRDATGNTIYF. The chain carries TRBV6-5 and TRBJ1-3; D gene uncertain. CDR1 is MNHEY and CDR2 is SVGAGI in the germline V gene. Trimming cost V 6 bases and J 2 bases, with 11 bases left between them. The CDR3 runs 14 residues.

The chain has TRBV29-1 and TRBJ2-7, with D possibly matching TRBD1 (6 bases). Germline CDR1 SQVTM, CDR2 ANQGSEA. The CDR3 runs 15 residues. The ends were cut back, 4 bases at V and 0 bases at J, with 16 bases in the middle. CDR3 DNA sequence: TGCAGCGTTGTATTTAACGACAGGCCCTCCTACGAGCAGTACTTC. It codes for CSVVFNDRPSYEQYF.

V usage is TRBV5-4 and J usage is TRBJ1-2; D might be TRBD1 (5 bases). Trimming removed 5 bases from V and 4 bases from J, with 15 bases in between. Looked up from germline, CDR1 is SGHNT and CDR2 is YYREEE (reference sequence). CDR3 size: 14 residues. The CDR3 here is CASRPGGAFYGYTF. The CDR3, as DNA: TGTGCCAGCAGACCGGGAGGGGCGTTCTATGGCTACACCTTC.

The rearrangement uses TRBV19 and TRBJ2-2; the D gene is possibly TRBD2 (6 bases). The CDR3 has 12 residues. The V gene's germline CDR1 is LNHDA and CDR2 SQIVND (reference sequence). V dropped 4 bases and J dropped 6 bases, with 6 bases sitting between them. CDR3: CASSTGAGELFF. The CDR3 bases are TGTGCCAGTAGTACGGGGGCCGGGGAGCTGTTTTTT.

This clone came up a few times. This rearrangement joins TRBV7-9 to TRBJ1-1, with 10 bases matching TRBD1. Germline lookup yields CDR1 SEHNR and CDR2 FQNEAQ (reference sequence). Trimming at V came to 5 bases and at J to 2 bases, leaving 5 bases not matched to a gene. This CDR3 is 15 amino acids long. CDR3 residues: CASSRRTGGNTEAFF. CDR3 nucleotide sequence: TGTGCCAGCAGCCGGCGGACAGGGGGAAACACTGAAGCTTTCTTT.

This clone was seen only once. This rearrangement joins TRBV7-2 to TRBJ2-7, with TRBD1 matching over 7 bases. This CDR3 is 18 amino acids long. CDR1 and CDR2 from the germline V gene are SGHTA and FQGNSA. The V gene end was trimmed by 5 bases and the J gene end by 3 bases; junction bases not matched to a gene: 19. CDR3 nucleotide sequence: TGTGCCAGCAGCCCGCAAATGGGACAGCCTCGAGAGGGCTACGAGCAGTACTTC. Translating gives CASSPQMGQPREGYEQYF.

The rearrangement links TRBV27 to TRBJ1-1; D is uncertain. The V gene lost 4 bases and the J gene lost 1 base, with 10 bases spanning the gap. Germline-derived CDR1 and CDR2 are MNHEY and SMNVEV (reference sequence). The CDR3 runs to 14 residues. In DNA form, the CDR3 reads TGTGCCAGCAGTTCGGGATCACCGAACACTGAAGCTTTCTTT. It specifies CASSSGSPNTEAFF.

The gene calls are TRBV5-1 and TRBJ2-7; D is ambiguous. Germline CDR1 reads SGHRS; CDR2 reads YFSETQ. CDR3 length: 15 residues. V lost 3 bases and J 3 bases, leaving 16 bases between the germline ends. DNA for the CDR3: TGCGCCAGCAGCTCTTATAACTTCGACATCTACGAGCAGTACTTC. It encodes CASSSYNFDIYEQYF. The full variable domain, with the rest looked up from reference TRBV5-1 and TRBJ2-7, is KAGVTQTPRYLIKTRGQQVTLSCSPISGHRSVSWYQQTPGQGLQFLFEYFSETQRNKGNFPGRFSGRQFSNSRSEMNVSTLELGDSALYLCASSSYNFDIYEQYFGPGTRLTVT.

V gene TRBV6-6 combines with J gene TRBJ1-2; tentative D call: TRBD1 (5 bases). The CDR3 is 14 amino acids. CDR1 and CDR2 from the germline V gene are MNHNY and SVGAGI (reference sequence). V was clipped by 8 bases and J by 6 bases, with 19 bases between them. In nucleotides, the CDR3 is TGTGCCAGCCGAACCTTCCTTTCCAGGGATGGCTACACCTTC. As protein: CASRTFLSRDGYTF.

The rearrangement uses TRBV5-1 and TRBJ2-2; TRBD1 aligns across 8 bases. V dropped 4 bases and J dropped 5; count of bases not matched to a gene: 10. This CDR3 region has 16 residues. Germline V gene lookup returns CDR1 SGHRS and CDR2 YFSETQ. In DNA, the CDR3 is TGCGCCAGCAGCAAACTACAGGGGGAGTCGACCGGGGAGCTGTTTTTT. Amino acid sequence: CASSKLQGESTGELFF.

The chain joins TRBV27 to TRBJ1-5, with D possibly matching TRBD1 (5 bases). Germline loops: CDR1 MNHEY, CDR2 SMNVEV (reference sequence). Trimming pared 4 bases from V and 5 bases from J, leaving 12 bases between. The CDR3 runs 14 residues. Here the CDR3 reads CASSWSGTHQPQHF. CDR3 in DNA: TGTGCCAGCAGTTGGAGCGGGACTCATCAGCCCCAGCATTTT.

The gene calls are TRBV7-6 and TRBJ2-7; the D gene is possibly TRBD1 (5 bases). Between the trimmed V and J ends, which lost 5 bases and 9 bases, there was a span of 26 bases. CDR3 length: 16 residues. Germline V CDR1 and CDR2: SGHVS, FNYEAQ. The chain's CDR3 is CASSTLAEDRNDGQYF. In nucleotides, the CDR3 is TGTGCCAGCAGCACTTTAGCCGAAGACAGAAACGACGGGCAGTACTTC.

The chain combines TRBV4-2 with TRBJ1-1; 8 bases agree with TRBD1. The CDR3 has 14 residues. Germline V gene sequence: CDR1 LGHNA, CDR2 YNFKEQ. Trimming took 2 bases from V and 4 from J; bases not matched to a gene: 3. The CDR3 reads CASSQYGTGTEAFF. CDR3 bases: TGTGCCAGCAGCCAATACGGGACAGGCACTGAAGCTTTCTTT.

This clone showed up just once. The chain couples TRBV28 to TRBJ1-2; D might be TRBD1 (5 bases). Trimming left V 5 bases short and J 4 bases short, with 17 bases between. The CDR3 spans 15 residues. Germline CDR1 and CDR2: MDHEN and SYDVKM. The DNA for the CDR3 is TGTGCCAGCAGTATCCTCGTGGGGGGGAGCTATGGCTACACCTTC. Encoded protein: CASSILVGGSYGYTF.

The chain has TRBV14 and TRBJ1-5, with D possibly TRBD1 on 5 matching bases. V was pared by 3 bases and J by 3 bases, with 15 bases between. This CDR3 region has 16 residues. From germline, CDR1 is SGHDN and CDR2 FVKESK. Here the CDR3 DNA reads TGTGCCAGCAGCCAGTTGGGGTGGGGGGTCAATCAGCCCCAGCATTTT. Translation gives CASSQLGWGVNQPQHF.

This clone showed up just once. The CDR3 region is CASSPSGTAYNEQFF. CDR3 DNA sequence: TGTGCCAGCAGTCCCTCCGGGACAGCCTACAATGAGCAGTTCTTC. V and J are TRBV6-1 and TRBJ2-1; 7 bases are shared with TRBD1. Germline V gene lookup returns CDR1 MNHNS and CDR2 SASEGT. The CDR3 totals 15 residues. Trimming cost V 5 bases and J 2 bases; bases outside gene matches: 6.

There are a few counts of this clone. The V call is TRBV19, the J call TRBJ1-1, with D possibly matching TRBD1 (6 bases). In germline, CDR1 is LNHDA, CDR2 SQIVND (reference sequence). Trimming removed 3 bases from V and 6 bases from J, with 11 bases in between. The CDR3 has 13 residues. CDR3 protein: CASSIGPGAEAFF. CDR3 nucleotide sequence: TGTGCCAGTAGTATCGGGCCAGGGGCTGAAGCTTTCTTT.